Detailed here is one T cell receptor beta chain. Antigen: not known. The source of the sample is a study of cytomegalovirus exposure and HLA in healthy donors. Study conclusions and caveats: Altogether, about 160 TCR beta chains were recorded as cytomegalovirus-associated. A later analysis found first-cohort TCR clusters tended to co-occur in the approximately 110 validation repertoires.

Repertoires were generated with immunoSEQ multiplex PCR, while TCRdb's copy carries only in-frame clones and drops some. The table records some 78,000 clones, roughly 95% of them present only once. Sequenced: PBMCs. This sequence originates from a man aged 18-30 years in good health and CMV-seropositive.

The CDR3 is CASSIDSPYEQYF. As DNA, the CDR3 is TGTGCCAGTAGTATAGACAGTCCCTACGAGCAGTACTTC. V gene TRBV19 combines with J gene TRBJ2-7; D uncertain. Per the germline V gene, CDR1 is LNHDA and CDR2 is SQIVND (reference sequence). The CDR3 runs 13 residues. Trimming stripped 0 bases from V and 2 bases from J, with 5 bases between.